This T cell receptor beta chain stems from a study of blood T cell repertoires in COVID-19. Study context: COVID-19 samples from acute and convalescent phases originated in the United States, Italy and Spain. PBMCs, B-cell-depleted T cells, or T cells were the source of the cDNA or gDNA that made up the material.

As handled by the study authors: Reference gene primer amplification gave estimated nucleated cell counts. Using immunoSEQ multiplex PCR, the repertoire was profiled, and TCRdb retains in-frame clones only, with some absent. The V and J calls and clone size come from that table; D and trimming were worked out from the DNA. The table has some 45,000 clones, about 90% seen once. With 3 bases removed from V and 1 base from J, the gap between germline ends came to 16 bases. Germline CDR1 is LNHDA and CDR2 is SQIVND (reference sequence). The CDR3 is made up of 17 amino acids. This TCR was recovered from a man in his 70s with active COVID-19. Sample: peripheral blood. The chain has TRBV19 and TRBJ2-1; D is ambiguous. The CDR3 loop is CASSISSGWSSYNEQFF. In nucleotides, the CDR3 is TGTGCCAGTAGTATTTCCTCGGGTTGGTCTTCCTACAATGAGCAGTTCTTC.